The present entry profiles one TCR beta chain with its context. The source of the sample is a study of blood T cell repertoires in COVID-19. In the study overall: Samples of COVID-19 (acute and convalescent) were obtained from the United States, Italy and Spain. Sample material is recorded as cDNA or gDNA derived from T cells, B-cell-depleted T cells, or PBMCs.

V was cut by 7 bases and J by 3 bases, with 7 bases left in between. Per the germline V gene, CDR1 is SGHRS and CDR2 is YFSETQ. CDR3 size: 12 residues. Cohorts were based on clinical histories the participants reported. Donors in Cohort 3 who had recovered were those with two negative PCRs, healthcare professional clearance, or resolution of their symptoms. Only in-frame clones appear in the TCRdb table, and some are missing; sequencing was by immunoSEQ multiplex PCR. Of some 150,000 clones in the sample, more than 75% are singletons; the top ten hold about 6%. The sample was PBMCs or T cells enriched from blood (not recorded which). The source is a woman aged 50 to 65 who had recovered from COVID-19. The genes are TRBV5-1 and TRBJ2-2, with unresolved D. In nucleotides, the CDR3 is TGCGCCAGCCCTGAGGACACCGGGGAGCTGTTTTTT. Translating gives CASPEDTGELFF.